This TCR beta chain appears in the sequencing data of a study of T-cell memory formation after mild COVID-19. There are a few counts of this clonotype. Its cognate antigen is unknown. The study, taken as a whole, reports: The second-wave clones peaking on day 37 were not confirmed as SARS-CoV-2-specific.

The authors produced TCR alpha and TCR beta cDNA libraries with sample barcodes and UMIs by 5'RACE using constant-segment primers. TCRdb re-called the 5' RACE reads through MiXCR, storing one row per CDR3 protein. This sample has a few hundred thousand distinct CDR3 sequences, with 15% to 20% found just once. From germline, CDR1 is LGHDT and CDR2 YNNKEL (reference sequence). V gave up 5 bases and J gave up 0 bases; unmatched junction bases: 11. The CDR3 has 18 residues. This TCR came from a man in his late teens or twenties who had mild COVID-19 (a few samples of this study predate the infection). Cell type and time point are not known. The chain has TRBV3-1 and TRBJ2-3; TRBD2 matches at 10 bases. Sequencing was carried out using PBMCs or a T cell subset sorted from them (not recorded which). The CDR3 is CASSYERGGFSSTDTQYF. The CDR3, as DNA: TGTGCCAGCAGCTATGAGCGGGGGGGCTTCTCTAGCACAGATACGCAGTATTTT.